This TCR beta chain was captured by sequencing in a study of blood T cell repertoires in COVID-19. The CDR3 is made up of 13 amino acids. Trimming took 6 bases from V and 9 from J; bases not matched to a gene: 7. The repertoire was sequenced with immunoSEQ multiplex PCR; TCRdb's copy has only in-frame clones and lacks some. The repertoire holds 95,000 to 100,000 clones, with approximately 92% as singletons. The J gene is TRBJ2-1, the V gene TRBV12-3 or TRBV12-4, with 8 nucleotides matching TRBD1. The sequence derives from a middle-aged man with active COVID-19. Sequencing was carried out using peripheral blood. The CDR3 sequence: CASRTDRVGEQFF. The CDR3 nucleotides read TGTGCCAGCAGAACGGACAGGGTCGGTGAGCAGTTCTTC.